These 31 T cell receptor beta chains were sequenced from one sample in a study of shared clonotypes between healthy human individuals. The protocol was immunoSEQ multiplex PCR, while the TCRdb copy is restricted to in-frame clones and leaves out a portion. The table records more than 900,000 clones, approximately 80% of them present only once. Sequenced material: memory CD4+ T cells from PBMCs. Sample subset: CD45RA-negative fraction. Every receptor here comes from a man aged 18 to 29 in good health. Some clones in this sample may be carry-over from other donors' samples.

The chain combines TRBV4-1 with TRBJ2-7, with 12 bases identical to TRBD2. Germline trimming cut 0 bases from V and 7 bases from J; bases unmatched to any gene: 10. The CDR3 is made up of 17 amino acids. Germline lookup yields CDR1 MGHRA and CDR2 YSYEKL. DNA for the CDR3: TGCGCCAGCAGCCAAGAACTAGCGGGAGGTTATCGGGGTGAGCAGTACTTC. As protein: CASSQELAGGYRGEQYF.

This clone showed up just a few times. This rearrangement joins TRBV28 to TRBJ1-1; D possibly corresponds to TRBD1 (6 bases). The V end was cut by 10 bases, the J end by 9 bases, with 15 bases between. Germline lookup yields CDR1 MDHEN and CDR2 SYDVKM. This CDR3 is built from 11 residues. CDR3 in amino acids: CATARGAKAFF. The CDR3 nucleotides read TGTGCCACCGCACGGGGGGCAAAAGCTTTCTTT.

This clone was observed a single time. The rearrangement links TRBV30 to TRBJ2-7; either TRBD1 or TRBD2 may fit D (5 bases each). Germline V gene data show CDR1 as GTSNPN and CDR2 as SVGIG (reference sequence). The CDR3 is 14 amino acids. Trimming shortened V by 8 bases and J by 6 bases, and 23 bases separated the two germline ends. The CDR3 is CAGAGTGASPEQYF. CDR3 in DNA: TGTGCCGGAGCCGGGACCGGAGCTTCTCCCGAGCAGTACTTC.

This clone was seen only once. This chain links TRBV29-1 with TRBJ2-2, with TRBD1 matching 7 bases. The CDR3 consists of 14 residues. V shed 7 bases and J 5 bases; nucleotides not matched to a gene: 10. CDR1 is SQVTM, CDR2 ANQGSEA, per germline. CDR3 residues: CSARQGKNTGELFF. The CDR3 DNA is TGCAGCGCCCGACAGGGCAAAAATACCGGGGAGCTGTTTTTT.

As regards this clone: Other DNA sequences in this specimen translate into the identical CDR3. This CDR3 is CASSRGSYEQYF. In nucleotides, the CDR3 is TGTGCCAGCAGTCGGGGGAGCTACGAGCAGTACTTC. The chain uses TRBV2 and TRBJ2-7; possibly TRBD2 for D (6 bases). This CDR3 region has 12 residues. The germline V and J ends were trimmed by 5 bases and 3 bases, with 8 bases remaining between them. Germline V lookup: CDR1 SNHLY, CDR2 FYNNEI.

The rearrangement uses TRBV4-2 and TRBJ2-1; D may be TRBD2 (6 bases). The germline V and J ends were trimmed by 4 bases and 7 bases, with 14 bases remaining between them. The CDR3 has 14 amino acids. CDR1 is LGHNA and CDR2 is YNFKEQ in the germline V gene. CDR3 DNA sequence: TGTGCCAGCAGCCTTCTAGCGAACCCAAATGAGCAGTTCTTC. This codes for CASSLLANPNEQFF.

The chain combines TRBV7-8 with TRBJ1-3; TRBD1 matches at 8 bases. The germline V gene has CDR1 SGHVS and CDR2 FQNEAQ. The CDR3 is 16 residues long. With V trimmed by 5 bases and J by 0 bases, 6 bases remained unmatched. This chain's CDR3 is CASSVTGGSSGNTIYF. The CDR3 DNA follows: TGTGCCAGCAGCGTAACAGGGGGAAGCTCTGGAAACACCATATATTTT.

This sequence joins TRBV5-4 and TRBJ1-1; TRBD1 might be the D (5 bases). CDR3 length: 16 residues. Germline V lookup: CDR1 SGHNT, CDR2 YYREEE (reference sequence). V was clipped by 0 bases and J by 4 bases, with 16 bases between them. The CDR3 here is CASSLAPGEKGTEAFF. The CDR3 DNA follows: TGTGCCAGCAGCTTGGCCCCGGGGGAGAAGGGCACTGAAGCTTTCTTT.

This sequence joins TRBV20-1 and TRBJ2-1; tentative D call: TRBD1 (5 bases). V dropped 3 bases and J dropped 10 bases, with 10 bases sitting between them. The CDR3 loop spans 11 amino acids. Germline values: CDR1 DFQATT, CDR2 SNEGSKA (reference sequence). In nucleotides, the CDR3 is TGCAGTGCTAGGATACAGGTAGAGCAGTTCTTC. Its protein is CSARIQVEQFF.

The rearrangement joins TRBV6-5 to TRBJ1-4; D perhaps matches TRBD1 (6 bases). The CDR3 extends over 14 amino acids. V dropped 6 bases and J dropped 4 bases, with 12 bases sitting between them. Looked up from germline, CDR1 is MNHEY and CDR2 is SVGAGI. The CDR3 reads CASSRTVNNEKLFF. In nucleotides, the CDR3 is TGTGCCAGCAGCCGGACAGTTAATAATGAAAAACTGTTTTTT.

CDR3 DNA: TGTGCCAGCAGCCCTATGCTCCGGCAGACTGAAGCTTTCTTT. Encoded protein: CASSPMLRQTEAFF. The V gene is TRBV28, the J gene TRBJ1-1; no definite D call. The CDR3 is 14 amino acids. V shed 6 bases and J shed 5 bases, with 16 bases lying between them. CDR1 MDHEN and CDR2 SYDVKM come from the germline V gene.

The chain employs TRBV28 and TRBJ2-7; TRBD1 matches 7 bases. Germline loops: CDR1 MDHEN, CDR2 SYDVKM. The V gene end was trimmed by 5 bases and the J gene end by 3 bases; junction bases not matched to a gene: 10. CDR3 size: 15 residues. CDR3 nucleotide sequence: TGTGCCAGCAGTCAGCGGACAGGAGCCCGCTACGAGCAGTACTTC. It encodes CASSQRTGARYEQYF.

The rearrangement uses TRBV28 and TRBJ1-5; D unresolved. The CDR3 contains 14 residues. V was pared by 8 bases and J by 7 bases, with 18 bases between. The germline V gene encodes CDR1 MDHEN and CDR2 SYDVKM. CDR3 DNA sequence: TGTGCCAGCCACGACCGCGCCGTTGGGCAGCCCCAGCATTTT. Its protein is CASHDRAVGQPQHF.

This sequence joins TRBV21-1 and TRBJ2-3; no check of the table's D call, TRBD2, against the DNA was made. TRBV21-1 is noted as a pseudogene. This CDR3 spans 17 amino acids. The CDR3 protein is CASSTKGPAWRGDTQYF. The CDR3 bases are TGTGCCAGCAGCACGAAAGGGCCGGCCTGGAGGGGAGATACGCAGTATTTT.

This chain joins TRBV18 and TRBJ2-1; TRBD2 matches at 11 bases. Germline V gene sequence: CDR1 KGHSH, CDR2 LQKENI. Trimming took 6 bases from V and 5 from J; bases not matched to a gene: 6. The CDR3 runs to 15 residues. CDR3 loop: CASSPIAGGNNEQFF. The CDR3, as DNA: TGTGCCAGCTCGCCAATAGCGGGAGGGAACAATGAGCAGTTCTTC.

This chain links TRBV2 with TRBJ1-5, with no clear D. The CDR3 spans 13 residues. V lost 7 bases and J lost 5, with 12 bases in between. The germline V gene has CDR1 SNHLY and CDR2 FYNNEI. CDR3 sequence reads: CASKVEVHQPQHF. In nucleotides, the CDR3 is TGTGCCAGCAAGGTGGAGGTCCATCAGCCCCAGCATTTT.

CDR3 sequence reads: CASSLRRFTDTQYF. CDR3 in DNA: TGTGCCAGCAGTCTCAGGAGGTTCACAGATACGCAGTATTTT. The rearrangement joins TRBV28 to TRBJ2-3, with D perhaps matching TRBD2 (5 bases). This CDR3 is built from 14 residues. V was cut by 5 bases and J by 2 bases, with 11 bases left in between. Germline assignment: CDR1 MDHEN and CDR2 SYDVKM.

In this sample, this clone turned up a few times. This chain uses TRBV7-2 with TRBJ2-2; D is uncertain. V was cut by 0 bases and J by 7 bases, with 12 bases left in between. The CDR3 length is 15 residues. CDR1 is SGHTA and CDR2 is FQGNSA in the germline V gene. The CDR3 loop reads CASSLAVAWGGELFF. Here the CDR3 DNA reads TGTGCCAGCAGCTTAGCGGTGGCTTGGGGCGGGGAGCTGTTTTTT.

The chain combines TRBV7-3 with TRBJ2-1, with D unresolved. CDR1 is SGHTA and CDR2 is FQGTGA in the germline V gene. This CDR3 has 13 amino acids. With 2 bases removed from V and 6 bases from J, the gap between germline ends came to 8 bases. CDR3 in DNA: TGTGCCAGCAGCTTAGGCTTCGGCAATGAGCAGTTCTTC. Protein product: CASSLGFGNEQFF.

The V gene is TRBV11-2, the J gene TRBJ2-1; D might be TRBD1 or TRBD2, each matching 5 bases. CDR1 is SGHAT, CDR2 FQNNGV, per germline. CDR3 length: 17 residues. V shed 0 bases and J shed 3 bases, with 15 bases lying between them. The DNA of the CDR3 is TGTGCCAGCAGCTTAGATGGCGGCCGGGGCAGCTACAATGAGCAGTTCTTC. This gives the protein CASSLDGGRGSYNEQFF.

J is TRBJ2-1 and V is TRBV5-4; possible D gene TRBD1, 7 bases. The CDR3 has 13 residues. Germline V CDR1 and CDR2: SGHNT, YYREEE (reference sequence). V dropped 4 bases and J dropped 6 bases, with 11 bases sitting between them. CDR3 loop: CASSAGQINEQFF. The DNA for the CDR3 is TGTGCCAGCAGCGCGGGACAGATCAATGAGCAGTTCTTC.

The chain uses TRBV5-4 and TRBJ2-7, with D perhaps assigned TRBD1 or TRBD2 (6 bases each). The CDR3 has 16 residues. Trimming took off 2 bases at V and 6 bases at J, with 21 bases between the two ends. Germline CDR1 reads SGHNT; CDR2 reads YYREEE (reference sequence). This CDR3 reads CASSLNTGAPRGEQYF. CDR3 DNA: TGTGCCAGCAGCTTAAATACGGGGGCCCCTCGGGGCGAGCAGTACTTC.

V and J are TRBV28 and TRBJ2-7; TRBD2 is a possible D gene (6 bases). CDR3 length: 14 residues. Germline values: CDR1 MDHEN, CDR2 SYDVKM. Trimming took off 6 bases at V and 7 bases at J, with 19 bases between the two ends. The CDR3 loop is CASSPEASGREQYF. In DNA, the CDR3 is TGTGCCAGCAGCCCGGAAGCGAGCGGGCGGGAGCAGTACTTC.

CDR3: CASSSLTGGATVRILPEQFF. DNA of the CDR3: TGTGCCAGCAGTTCGCTGACAGGGGGTGCGACGGTTCGAATCCTACCTGAGCAGTTCTTC. The chain links TRBV28 to TRBJ2-1, with 9 bases lining up with TRBD1. The V and J ends lost 4 bases and 9 bases, in that order; junction bases with no gene match: 25. CDR1 is MDHEN and CDR2 is SYDVKM in the germline V gene. The CDR3 has 20 residues.

The rearrangement joins TRBV28 to TRBJ1-4; no clear D. Germline CDR1 reads MDHEN; CDR2 reads SYDVKM. V lost 5 bases and J 7 bases, leaving 17 bases between the germline ends. The CDR3 runs 15 residues. In nucleotides, the CDR3 is TGTGCCAGCAGTCCCAACATGGGGTTTCTTGAAAAACTGTTTTTT. Protein: CASSPNMGFLEKLFF.

The rearrangement links TRBV2 to TRBJ2-7; D call uncertain. The CDR3 spans 15 residues. CDR1 SNHLY and CDR2 FYNNEI come from the germline V gene. V lost 0 bases and J 3 bases, leaving 12 bases between the germline ends. CDR3 sequence (DNA): TGTGCCAGCAGTGAAGCAGGAGCGTTCCTCTACGAGCAGTACTTC. It encodes CASSEAGAFLYEQYF.

This clone occurred a few times. The chain joins TRBV13 to TRBJ1-6; unclear D gene. CDR3 length: 12 amino acids. Germline CDR1 and CDR2: PRHDT and FYEKMQ (reference sequence). V was clipped by 0 bases and J by 9 bases, with 3 bases between them. The CDR3 nucleotides are TGTGCCAGCAGCTTAGGGGGTTCACCCCTCCACTTT. Amino acid sequence: CASSLGGSPLHF.

The chain links TRBV6-6 to TRBJ2-7; TRBD2 matches at 7 bases. Trimming at V came to 6 bases and at J to 1 base, leaving 9 bases not matched to a gene. This CDR3 has 15 residues. In germline, CDR1 is MNHNY, CDR2 SVGAGI (reference sequence). The CDR3 loop is CASRQAWEGSYEQYF. CDR3 DNA sequence: TGTGCCAGCAGGCAGGCCTGGGAGGGTTCCTACGAGCAGTACTTC.

The genes are TRBV2 and TRBJ2-5; no clear D. The CDR3 totals 14 residues. Trimming removed 5 bases from V and 2 bases from J, with 12 bases in between. Germline V gives CDR1 SNHLY, CDR2 FYNNEI. CDR3 bases: TGTGCCAGCAGTTTTACGGGCCAGCAAGAGACCCAGTACTTC. Its translation is CASSFTGQQETQYF.

J is TRBJ2-5 and V is TRBV28; TRBD1 matches 9 bases. The DNA end is a closer match to TRBJ2-7, so the J assignment may be wrong. This CDR3 region has 14 residues. Germline CDR1 is MDHEN and CDR2 is SYDVKM. CDR3 coding DNA: TGTGCCAGCAACCAAGGGACAGGGTTCTACGAGCAGTACTTC. Amino acids: CASNQGTGFYEQYF.

This clone was seen repeatedly, ten times or more. The rearrangement uses TRBV6-1 and TRBJ2-5; D possibly corresponds to TRBD1 (5 bases). Germline V gene sequence: CDR1 MNHNS, CDR2 SASEGT. The CDR3 runs 14 residues. V was shortened by 4 bases and J by 5 bases, with 14 bases between the two germline ends. In DNA form, the CDR3 reads TGTGCCAGCAGTGTAACAGGACCGGAGGAGACCCAGTACTTC. Translating it yields CASSVTGPEETQYF.